The 19 T cell receptor beta chains given below trace back to one sample, sequenced in a study of OX40 agonist ivuxolimab in advanced cancers. The assay was immunoSEQ multiplex PCR, and TCRdb's table has in-frame clones only and misses some. Here the sample spans more than 45,000 clones, approximately 82% being singletons. Sequenced here: CD4+ or CD8+ T cells sorted from blood, sampled in a trial of the OX40 agonist ivuxolimab. These receptors came from an adult with an advanced solid tumor such as melanoma, head and neck, liver or kidney cancer.

The V gene is TRBV2, the J gene TRBJ2-6, with D possibly matching TRBD1 (5 bases). Per the germline V gene, CDR1 is SNHLY and CDR2 is FYNNEI. The germline V and J ends were trimmed by 1 base and 3 bases, with 16 bases remaining between them. The CDR3 is made up of 18 amino acids. CDR3 protein: CASSEDGARVFGANVLTF. The DNA of the CDR3 is TGTGCCAGCAGTGAAGATGGGGCAAGGGTCTTTGGGGCCAACGTCCTGACTTTC.

The table lists this clone with a count of one. The genes are TRBV4-1 and TRBJ2-3; D is tentatively TRBD1 or TRBD2 (5 bases each). The ends were cut back, 3 bases at V and 6 bases at J, with 19 bases in the middle. Germline assignment: CDR1 MGHRA and CDR2 YSYEKL. CDR3 length: 16 amino acids. The DNA of the CDR3 is TGCGCCAGCAGCCATCCCCTGGGGCGGGCCCAGGATACGCAGTATTTT. This sequence encodes CASSHPLGRAQDTQYF.

The gene calls are TRBV5-5 and TRBJ2-1; 11 bases fit TRBD1. The CDR3 length is 15 residues. The germline CDR1 and CDR2 sequences are SGHKS and YYEKEE (reference sequence). J gave up 8 bases and V 2 bases, and 6 bases lay outside the gene matches. DNA of the CDR3: TGTGCCAGCAGCTTTAGGACAGGGGGCGTTTATGAGCAGTTCTTC. As protein: CASSFRTGGVYEQFF.

This clone was observed a handful of times. Other DNA sequences in this specimen translate into the identical CDR3. The V and J genes are TRBV7-2 and TRBJ2-1, with 9 bases identical to TRBD2. J lost 9 bases, V lost 5 bases, and 14 bases had no gene match. Per the germline V gene, CDR1 is SGHTA and CDR2 is FQGNSA. The CDR3 totals 16 residues. CDR3 in DNA: TGTGCCAGCAGCGGGCGTGGGCGGGGGGGCCTCTTTGAGCAGTTCTTC. Amino acid sequence: CASSGRGRGGLFEQFF.

The V and J genes are TRBV6-1 and TRBJ1-2, with a weak D call TRBD1 (5 bases). Germline V gives CDR1 MNHNS, CDR2 SASEGT. There are 14 residues in the CDR3. Deletions cut 5 bases from V and 4 bases from J, with 14 bases between. The CDR3 spells CASSKIRDGYGYTF. CDR3 DNA: TGTGCCAGCAGTAAGATCCGGGACGGCTATGGCTACACCTTC.

The chain has TRBV6-6 and TRBJ1-1; 8 bases match TRBD1. Trimming at V came to 5 bases and at J to 10 bases, leaving 9 bases not matched to a gene. This CDR3 has 13 amino acids. Germline V gene data show CDR1 as MNHNY and CDR2 as SVGAGI (reference sequence). The CDR3 is CASSTGQEYIAFF. DNA for the CDR3: TGTGCCAGCAGTACGGGACAGGAATATATAGCTTTCTTT.

The gene calls are TRBV25-1 and TRBJ2-1; possible D gene TRBD2, 6 bases. The V gene's germline CDR1 is MGHDK and CDR2 SYGVNS. Trimming removed 4 bases at V and 8 bases at J, with 18 bases between. This CDR3 contains 15 residues. The CDR3 loop is CASSGDGSVTDEQFF. CDR3 nucleotide sequence: TGTGCCAGCAGTGGGGACGGGAGCGTCACGGATGAGCAGTTCTTC.

The chain joins TRBV11-3 to TRBJ2-1; 9 bases are a match to TRBD1. This CDR3 spans 13 amino acids. V lost 10 bases and J lost 10; bases outside the gene matches: 11. Germline CDR1 is SGHNT and CDR2 is YENEEA. CDR3 DNA sequence: TGTGCCATCCGAGGACAGGGGAGGAGGGAGCAGTTCTTC. Translating gives CAIRGQGRREQFF. Full variable domain (missing parts from reference TRBV11-3 and TRBJ2-1): EAGVVQSPRYKIIEKKQPVAFWCNPISGHNTLYWYLQNLGQGPELLIRYENEEAVDDSQLPKDRFSAERLKGVDSTLKIQPAELGDSAVYLCAIRGQGRREQFFGPGTRLTVL.

The CDR3 loop reads CASSSGLAAYEQYF. The DNA for the CDR3 is TGTGCCAGCAGCTCGGGACTAGCGGCCTACGAGCAGTACTTC. The genes are TRBV5-6 and TRBJ2-7, with 11 bases that match TRBD2. The trim removed 3 bases at V and 2 bases at J, leaving 1 base unmatched. The CDR3 is 14 amino acids. Germline V gene sequence: CDR1 SGHDT, CDR2 YYEEEE.

This clone appeared once. The genes are TRBV6-5 and TRBJ1-6; a possible D gene is TRBD1 (5 bases). CDR1 and CDR2 from the germline V gene are MNHEY and SVGAGI. V lost 0 bases and J lost 7, with 13 bases in between. CDR3 size: 16 residues. CDR3 in DNA: TGTGCCAGCAGTTACTCTGAAGGGGCTGGGAATTCACCCCTCCACTTT. Protein sequence: CASSYSEGAGNSPLHF.

This chain connects TRBV19 to TRBJ1-1; D is unresolved. In germline, CDR1 is LNHDA, CDR2 SQIVND (reference sequence). The CDR3 runs 16 residues. Trimming removed 0 bases from V and 6 bases from J, with 17 bases in between. CDR3 sequence: CASSIEVYSRRAEAFF. The CDR3 DNA sequence: TGTGCCAGTAGTATAGAAGTTTACAGCCGGAGGGCTGAAGCTTTCTTT.

This clone was counted once. The genes are TRBV19 and TRBJ1-5; TRBD1 matches at 7 bases. Losses at the gene ends were 6 bases for V and 0 bases for J; bases not matched to a gene: 5. The CDR3 loop spans 15 amino acids. The germline V gene encodes CDR1 LNHDA and CDR2 SQIVND (reference sequence). DNA of the CDR3: TGTGCCAGTAGCCGGGGACAGTATAGCAATCAGCCCCAGCATTTT. Protein product: CASSRGQYSNQPQHF. Combining the CDR3 with reference TRBV19 and TRBJ1-5 gives the whole variable domain DGGITQSPKYLFRKEGQNVTLSCEQNLNHDAMYWYRQDPGQGLRLIYYSQIVNDFQKGDIAEGYSVSREKKESFPLTVTSAQKNPTAFYLCASSRGQYSNQPQHFGDGTRLSIL.

This sequence joins TRBV5-8 and TRBJ2-2; D might be TRBD2 (5 bases). V gave up 3 bases and J gave up 6 bases, with 15 bases separating them. CDR1 SGHTS and CDR2 YDEGEE come from the germline V gene. The CDR3 is 15 amino acids. In DNA form, the CDR3 reads TGTGCCAGCAGCTCGTCCGGGGTTTGGTCCGGGGAGCTGTTTTTT. This gives the protein CASSSSGVWSGELFF. Based on the CDR3 plus reference TRBV5-8 and TRBJ2-2, the full variable domain is EAGVTQSPTHLIKTRGQQATLRCSPISGHTSVYWYQQALGLGLQFLLWYDEGEERNRGNFPPRFSGRQFPNYSSELNVNALELEDSALYLCASSSSGVWSGELFFGEGSRLTVL.

V and J are TRBV27 and TRBJ1-6, with D possibly TRBD1 on 5 matching bases. Trimming removed 5 bases at V and 6 bases at J, with 17 bases between. Per the germline V gene, CDR1 is MNHEY and CDR2 is SMNVEV (reference sequence). The CDR3 has 16 amino acids. This chain's CDR3 is CASSDGGGRANSPLHF. CDR3 bases: TGTGCCAGCAGTGACGGGGGGGGGAGAGCTAATTCACCCCTCCACTTT.

This CDR3 is CASRREGLNTGELFF. DNA for the CDR3: TGTGCCAGCAGAAGAGAAGGGTTGAACACCGGGGAGCTGTTTTTT. V usage is TRBV6-5 and J usage is TRBJ2-2; D is uncertain. This CDR3 has 15 residues. Trimming removed 6 bases from V and 1 base from J, with 12 bases in between. CDR1 is MNHEY, CDR2 SVGAGI, per germline.

The chain employs TRBV5-1 and TRBJ1-1; no reliable D call. Trimming took 0 bases from V and 3 from J, leaving 3 bases between them. The CDR3 sequence is 12 residues long. Germline lookup yields CDR1 SGHRS and CDR2 YFSETQ. CDR3 region: CASSLADTEAFF. The CDR3 DNA sequence: TGCGCCAGCAGCTTGGCAGACACTGAAGCTTTCTTT.

The chain combines TRBV27 with TRBJ1-5; D ambiguous. CDR3 length equals 14 residues. Per germline, CDR1 MNHEY and CDR2 SMNVEV (reference sequence). Trimming took 2 bases from V and 5 from J, leaving 10 bases between them. The CDR3: CASSLIGKDQPQHF. The CDR3 region has the DNA TGTGCCAGCAGTTTAATTGGGAAAGATCAGCCCCAGCATTTT.

This clone is deemed medium-sized (0.01 to 0.1%). V is TRBV7-9 and J is TRBJ1-6; tentative D call: TRBD1 (5 bases). The V and J ends lost 1 base and 9 bases respectively, with 13 bases between them. There are 15 residues in the CDR3. CDR1 and CDR2 (germline): SEHNR, FQNEAQ (reference sequence). The DNA for the CDR3 is TGTGCCAGCAGCTTAGTGTCTCAGGGAGGTTCACCCCTCCACTTT. It translates to CASSLVSQGGSPLHF.

The chain employs TRBV20-1 and TRBJ1-2; no definite D call. The germline V gene has CDR1 DFQATT and CDR2 SNEGSKA (reference sequence). This CDR3 contains 10 residues. Trimming pared 4 bases from V and 8 bases from J, leaving 8 bases between. The CDR3 is CSAKNAGYTF. The DNA for the CDR3 is TGCAGTGCTAAAAACGCCGGCTACACCTTC.